Listed below are T cell receptor beta chains from one sample, sequenced in a study of long-term antiretroviral therapy in people with HIV. Repertoires were generated with immunoSEQ multiplex PCR, while TCRdb's copy carries only in-frame clones and drops some. The data contain 34,000 or so clones, roughly 85% of them seen just once; the ten biggest clones take up 4.4%. The specimen was unsorted PBMCs, collected approximately 3.3 years after starting antiretroviral therapy. Every receptor here comes from a man between 18 and 35 years old with HIV. Each CDR3 is given with its conserved first and last residue. A D gene is named only where the DNA matches it firmly. The size field is filled for only some rows; it gives once, few, many or a size class.

j_gene	abundance	v_gene	d_gene	CDR3aa	CDR3nt
TRBJ2-7	.	TRBV4-3	TRBD2	CASSPGTGVLAGGIEQYF	TGCGCCAGCAGCCCCGGGACAGGGGTTCTAGCGGGAGGGATCGAGCAGTACTTC
TRBJ1-1	once	TRBV9	.	CASSVGRVNTEAFF	TGTGCCAGCAGCGTAGGACGGGTGAACACTGAAGCTTTCTTT
TRBJ1-2	.	TRBV9	.	CASSVGEGVPYGYTF	TGTGCCAGCAGCGTAGGGGAAGGGGTCCCCTATGGCTACACCTTC
TRBJ1-5	.	TRBV15	.	CATSRRSRADNQPQHF	TGTGCCACCAGCAGAAGGTCCAGGGCGGACAATCAGCCCCAGCATTTT
TRBJ1-2	.	TRBV7-2	.	CASSSTGNDLYGYTF	TGTGCCAGCAGCTCCACCGGAAACGATCTCTATGGCTACACCTTC
TRBJ1-2	.	TRBV10-3	.	CAISELDGGYTF	TGTGCCATCAGTGAGTTGGACGGGGGCTACACCTTC
TRBJ1-5	few	TRBV27	.	CASSLAGAGPQHF	TGTGCCAGCAGTTTAGCGGGCGCGGGGCCCCAGCATTTT
TRBJ2-5	.	TRBV7-9	.	CASSRSGPQETQYF	TGTGCCAGCAGCCGTTCCGGGCCTCAAGAGACCCAGTACTTC
TRBJ2-7	.	TRBV7-9	.	CASSFPGSSYEQYF	TGTGCCAGCAGCTTCCCCGGGAGCTCCTACGAGCAGTACTTC
TRBJ2-5	once	TRBV7-2	TRBD1	CASSLGGTGIVQETQYF	TGTGCCAGCAGCTTAGGAGGGACAGGGATTGTCCAAGAGACCCAGTACTTC
TRBJ2-3	.	TRBV13	.	CASSFPGGTQYF	TGTGCCAGCAGCTTCCCCGGTGGCACGCAGTATTTT
TRBJ1-1	once	TRBV10-3	TRBD1	CAISDQEGGTAEAFF	TGTGCCATCAGTGATCAAGAAGGGGGGACAGCTGAAGCTTTCTTT
TRBJ2-1	.	TRBV7-2	.	CASSFAWMNEQFF	TGTGCCAGCAGCTTCGCCTGGATGAATGAGCAGTTCTTC
TRBJ2-1	.	TRBV28	.	CASSSTKGVGSYNEQFF	TGTGCCAGCAGTTCCACCAAGGGGGTGGGGTCCTACAATGAGCAGTTCTTC
TRBJ1-5	.	TRBV6-5	TRBD1	CASSSGQDNQPQHF	TGTGCCAGCAGCTCCGGACAGGACAATCAGCCCCAGCATTTT
TRBJ2-1	.	TRBV27	.	CASSFRTIDEQFF	TGTGCCAGCAGTTTTCGGACTATAGATGAGCAGTTCTTC
TRBJ1-2	once	TRBV5-4	TRBD1	CASSFLGGAGNGYTF	TGTGCCAGCAGCTTCTTAGGGGGCGCCGGTAATGGCTACACCTTC
TRBJ1-1	.	TRBV27	TRBD1	CASSLSGTGTEAFF	TGTGCCAGCAGTTTATCAGGGACAGGCACTGAAGCTTTCTTT
TRBJ1-1	.	TRBV25-1	.	CASSLWGPGRNTEAFF	TGTGCCAGCAGCCTATGGGGCCCCGGGAGAAACACTGAAGCTTTCTTT
TRBJ1-2	.	TRBV10-3	TRBD1	CASRPGTGSYGYTF	TGTGCCTCACGACCCGGGACAGGGTCTTATGGCTACACCTTC
TRBJ2-2	.	TRBV6-4	.	CASRLQQDAGELFF	TGTGCCAGCAGACTACAACAGGACGCCGGGGAGCTGTTTTTT
TRBJ2-7	once	TRBV4-3	.	CASSPRQGSSYEQYF	TGCGCCAGCAGCCCCCGGCAGGGAAGCTCCTACGAGCAGTACTTC
TRBJ2-2	once	TRBV6-6	TRBD2	CASNFREAGGTGELFF	TGTGCCAGCAATTTCCGGGAAGCGGGGGGAACCGGGGAGCTGTTTTTT
TRBJ2-1	.	TRBV5-5	TRBD2	CASSQTSGSRNEQFF	TGTGCCAGCAGCCAAACTAGCGGGAGTAGGAATGAGCAGTTCTTC
TRBJ1-4	.	TRBV7-6	.	CASSQAPGEKLFF	TGTGCCAGCAGCCAGGCACCGGGGGAAAAACTGTTTTTT
TRBJ2-7	once	TRBV7-3	TRBD2	CASSPAGAIGLAASYEQYF	TGTGCCAGCAGCCCCGCCGGCGCAATAGGACTAGCGGCCTCCTACGAGCAGTACTTC
TRBJ2-5	.	TRBV7-8	TRBD1	CASSLLFGQGGGQTQYF	TGTGCCAGCAGCTTACTATTCGGACAGGGTGGGGGACAGACCCAGTACTTC
TRBJ1-5	.	TRBV28	.	CASSRPDGGYQPQHF	TGTGCCAGCAGCCGCCCCGACGGGGGCTATCAGCCCCAGCATTTT
TRBJ1-1	.	TRBV11-2	.	CASSQGQPEAFF	TGTGCCAGCAGCCAGGGCCAGCCTGAAGCTTTCTTT
TRBJ1-6	.	TRBV6-5	TRBD1	CASRPGTELSPLHF	TGTGCCAGCAGGCCCGGGACAGAACTTTCACCCCTCCACTTT
TRBJ1-5	.	TRBV19	.	CASSIDRLNQPQHF	TGTGCCAGTAGTATAGACAGATTGAATCAGCCCCAGCATTTT
TRBJ2-3	.	TRBV7-3	.	CASSLIGGGSPDTQYF	TGTGCCAGCAGCTTAATCGGGGGCGGGAGCCCAGATACGCAGTATTTT
TRBJ2-7	.	TRBV27	.	CASSPGGTGVFEQYF	TGTGCCAGCTCACCGGGAGGTACAGGGGTTTTCGAGCAGTACTTC
TRBJ1-1	.	TRBV5-1	.	CASSWGLNTEAFF	TGCGCCAGCAGCTGGGGGTTGAACACTGAAGCTTTCTTT